The 10 T cell receptor beta chains below were found in one sample sequenced in a study of cytomegalovirus exposure and HLA in healthy donors. Vbeta (60) and Jbeta (13) primers were used in the PCR. Assay used: immunoSEQ multiplex PCR; TCRdb lists only in-frame clones, some missing. Here the sample spans some 120,000 clones, about 73% being singletons. Sequenced: PBMCs. The source is a woman aged 40 to 50 in good health and CMV-seropositive.

The V call is TRBV5-6, the J call TRBJ1-2, with a possible D match to TRBD1 (6 bases). From germline, CDR1 is SGHDT and CDR2 YYEEEE. The V end lost 0 bases, the J end lost 7 bases, and 10 bases lay between the germline ends. The CDR3 extends over 13 amino acids. The CDR3 DNA reads as TGTGCCAGCAGCTTGGTGGGGGCGAGTGGCTACACCTTC. It specifies CASSLVGASGYTF.

The V call is TRBV7-9, the J call TRBJ2-1; maybe TRBD2 (5 bases). The germline gives CDR1 SEHNR, CDR2 FQNEAQ (reference sequence). The CDR3 contains 14 residues. Deletions cut 5 bases from V and 3 bases from J, with 11 bases between. The CDR3 sequence is CASSLFDYYNEQFF. In nucleotides, the CDR3 is TGTGCCAGCAGCCTATTTGACTACTACAATGAGCAGTTCTTC.

V gene TRBV2 combines with J gene TRBJ1-2, with D maybe TRBD1 (6 bases). The germline gives CDR1 SNHLY, CDR2 FYNNEI. Trimming took off 7 bases at V and 8 bases at J, with 14 bases between the two ends. CDR3 length: 12 residues. CDR3 in amino acids: CASNREPTGYTF. CDR3 bases: TGTGCCAGCAACAGGGAGCCTACCGGCTACACCTTC.

This chain joins TRBV9 and TRBJ2-7, with D perhaps TRBD2 (7 bases). V was pared by 3 bases and J by 3 bases, with 19 bases between. Germline V gene sequence: CDR1 SGDLS, CDR2 YYNGEE. The CDR3 sequence is 16 residues long. CDR3 sequence: CASSGGGQGPYYEQYF. The CDR3 DNA follows: TGTGCCAGCAGCGGGGGGGGGCAGGGACCTTACTACGAGCAGTACTTC. Using reference TRBV9 and TRBJ2-7 for the parts outside the CDR3, the full variable domain is DSGVTQTPKHLITATGQRVTLRCSPRSGDLSVYWYQQSLDQGLQFLIQYYNGEERAKGNILERFSAQQFPDLHSELNLSSLELGDSALYFCASSGGGQGPYYEQYFGPGTRLTVT.

The V call is TRBV5-4, the J call TRBJ1-2; a possible D gene is TRBD1 (6 bases). Germline loops: CDR1 SGHNT, CDR2 YYREEE (reference sequence). The CDR3 has 15 residues. V lost 4 bases and J 7 bases, leaving 20 bases between the germline ends. The CDR3 loop is CASSPDKGGASGYTF. CDR3 nucleotides: TGTGCCAGCAGCCCCGACAAGGGGGGGGCCTCTGGCTACACCTTC.

The rearrangement links TRBV7-2 to TRBJ2-5; D not resolved. The V end lost 2 bases, the J end lost 4 bases, and 14 bases lay between the germline ends. This CDR3 is built from 15 residues. Germline loops: CDR1 SGHTA, CDR2 FQGNSA. CDR3 protein: CASSLSGVRSETQYF. CDR3 nucleotide sequence: TGTGCCAGCAGCTTATCGGGTGTGCGGTCAGAGACCCAGTACTTC. The whole variable domain, filled in from reference TRBV7-2 and TRBJ2-5, reads GAGVSQSPSNKVTEKGKDVELRCDPISGHTALYWYRQSLGQGLEFLIYFQGNSAPDKSGLPSDRFSAERTGGSVSTLTIQRTQQEDSAVYLCASSLSGVRSETQYFGPGTRLLVL.

The CDR3 loop reads CASSVAGGSRNEQFF. Here the CDR3 DNA reads TGTGCCAGCAGCGTAGCCGGGGGGTCGCGGAATGAGCAGTTCTTC. The chain is built from TRBV9 and TRBJ2-1; 7 bases line up with TRBD2. Trimming took 0 bases from V and 7 from J; bases not matched to a gene: 7. Germline CDR1 SGDLS, CDR2 YYNGEE. The CDR3 covers 15 residues.

The chain links TRBV4-3 to TRBJ2-7; tentatively, D is TRBD1 (5 bases). V shed 2 bases and J shed 3 bases, with 11 bases lying between them. The CDR3 length is 14 residues. CDR1 is LGHNA, CDR2 YSLEER, per germline. DNA for the CDR3: TGCGCCAGCAGCCAATATTCAGGGAACTACGAGCAGTACTTC. It codes for CASSQYSGNYEQYF.

This clone was counted a few times. The chain is built from TRBV5-1 and TRBJ1-1; a possible D gene is TRBD1 (6 bases). V was cut by 3 bases and J by 7 bases, with 22 bases left in between. The CDR3 contains 16 residues. CDR1 SGHRS and CDR2 YFSETQ come from the germline V gene. CDR3 nucleotide sequence: TGCGCCAGCAGCTCCCACCGGACAGACTCCCGAGATGAAGCTTTCTTT. It yields the protein CASSSHRTDSRDEAFF.

The chain links TRBV6-1 to TRBJ1-5; D is ambiguous. The CDR3 sequence is 13 residues long. Germline CDR1 and CDR2: MNHNS and SASEGT. V lost 6 bases and J 4 bases, leaving 10 bases between the germline ends. CDR3: CASSPTTNQPQHF. The CDR3 DNA reads as TGTGCCAGCAGCCCTACTACAAATCAGCCCCAGCATTTT.